The rows below give T cell receptor beta chains drawn from one sample of a study of cytomegalovirus exposure and HLA in healthy donors. Profiled with immunoSEQ multiplex PCR; TCRdb holds only in-frame clones, not every one. The data include more than 95,000 clones; the top ten clones carry less than 3%. Sequenced: PBMCs. The receptors were sampled from a man aged 25 to 40 in good health and CMV-seronegative. Each CDR3 is given with its conserved first and last residue. D genes are given only for firm matches.

TGCAGCGTCTCGGGGGGCTCGGTGGTTAGCTATGGCTACACCTTC	CSVSGGSVVSYGYTF	TRBJ1-2	TRBV29-1	.
TGTGCCAGCAGTGAATCGACCCAAGGGGGCCATGAGCAGTTCTTC	CASSESTQGGHEQFF	TRBJ2-1	TRBV6-4	TRBD1
TGTGCCAGCAGCTCGGGACTAGCGGGAGTTTCCGTGGAGACCCAGTACTTC	CASSSGLAGVSVETQYF	TRBJ2-5	TRBV14	TRBD2
TGTGCCTGGAGTAGCGCAGAGAGGAACACTGAAGCTTTCTTT	CAWSSAERNTEAFF	TRBJ1-1	TRBV30	.
TGTGCCAGCAGCTTGGAGGCCAGCGGGGGGTACAATGAGCAGTTCTTC	CASSLEASGGYNEQFF	TRBJ2-1	TRBV5-4	TRBD2
TGTGCCAGCAGTCCCAGGGAGGCTGAAGCTTTCTTT	CASSPREAEAFF	TRBJ1-1	TRBV7-6	.
TGTGCCAGCAGTGCCCCTACTAGCGAGAGCTCCTACGAGCAGTACTTC	CASSAPTSESSYEQYF	TRBJ2-7	TRBV28	TRBD2
TGCGCCAGCAGCTTGGACAGCACCAATCAGCCCCAGCATTTT	CASSLDSTNQPQHF	TRBJ1-5	TRBV5-1	.
TGCAGCGTCGTGACTAGCATCGATGAGCAGTTCTTC	CSVVTSIDEQFF	TRBJ2-1	TRBV29-1	TRBD2
TGTGCCAGCAGCTTAGTTGTAGGGGGCGGTGATGGCTACACCTTC	CASSLVVGGGDGYTF	TRBJ1-2	TRBV7-9	TRBD1
TGTGCCAGCACTACGGAGGTGGGTGAGCAGTTCTTC	CASTTEVGEQFF	TRBJ2-1	TRBV28	.
TGTGCCAGCAGTTTCCGGGGAGGGGGTCAAGAGACCCAGTACTTC	CASSFRGGGQETQYF	TRBJ2-5	TRBV27	.
TGTGCCAGCAGTCTCCTCCGCGCAGGGCTAGGGGAGCTGTTTTTT	CASSLLRAGLGELFF	TRBJ2-2	TRBV25-1	.
TGTGCCAGCAGCGCAGGGCCCCCACAGGGGGGCTATGGCTACACCTTC	CASSAGPPQGGYGYTF	TRBJ1-2	TRBV9	TRBD1
TGTGCCAGCAGCCCCCGTAGCGGTGAAACAGATACGCAGTATTTT	CASSPRSGETDTQYF	TRBJ2-3	TRBV28	.
TGTGCCAGCAGCTTAGCCGGCGGGGGGCCCCATCAGCCCCAGCATTTT	CASSLAGGGPHQPQHF	TRBJ1-5	TRBV7-8	.
TGTGCCAGTAGTATAGTAGCGGGAGACTACAATGAGCAGTTCTTC	CASSIVAGDYNEQFF	TRBJ2-1	TRBV19	TRBD2
TGTGCCAGCAGCCCTCCACGGGCGGGGAGTAACAATGAGCAGTTCTTC	CASSPPRAGSNNEQFF	TRBJ2-1	TRBV5-4	.
TGTGCCAGCAGAACCGGGACTAGCGGGGCCTCCTACGAGCAGTACTTC	CASRTGTSGASYEQYF	TRBJ2-7	TRBV2	TRBD2
TGTGCCAGCAGCCAAGCGGGATCCTCCTACAATGAGCAGTTCTTC	CASSQAGSSYNEQFF	TRBJ2-1	TRBV14	.
TGTGCCAGCGGTCCGGTAGATACGCAGTATTTT	CASGPVDTQYF	TRBJ2-3	TRBV9	.
TGCAGCGTTGAAAGGACTAGCTCCTACAATGAGCAGTTCTTC	CSVERTSSYNEQFF	TRBJ2-1	TRBV29-1	TRBD2
TGTGCCAGCAGCCCGATGAACACACAAGGGGCAGGGGCATATTCACCCCTCCACTTT	CASSPMNTQGAGAYSPLHF	TRBJ1-6	TRBV11-2	.
TGTGCCATCAGTGAGTTGGGACAAAACACCGGGGAGCTGTTTTTT	CAISELGQNTGELFF	TRBJ2-2	TRBV10-3	.
TGTGCCAGCAGCCAAGGGGGGGGCACAGATACGCAGTATTTT	CASSQGGGTDTQYF	TRBJ2-3	TRBV7-3	.
TGTGCCAGCAGCTTGGAGCCGAGCTCCTACGAGCAGTACTTC	CASSLEPSSYEQYF	TRBJ2-7	TRBV7-2	.
TGCAGCTCCCGAGGGGGCGCTGAAGCTTTCTTT	CSSRGGAEAFF	TRBJ1-1	TRBV29-1	TRBD1
TGTGCCAGCAGTTACGGCGGGGCCACTTACTTC	CASSYGGATYF	TRBJ2-7	TRBV6-6	.
TGTGCCAGCAGTGAGGACAGGGATACGAATGAGCAGTTCTTC	CASSEDRDTNEQFF	TRBJ2-1	TRBV6-5	TRBD1
TGTGCCAGCATCGGGACAGGGGACGGAAACACCATATATTTT	CASIGTGDGNTIYF	TRBJ1-3	TRBV27	TRBD1
TGTGCCAGCAGCTTGGGTGGACTAGCGGGACATACCTACAATGAGCAGTTCTTC	CASSLGGLAGHTYNEQFF	TRBJ2-1	TRBV11-2	TRBD2
TGTGCCAGCAGTGAATTACAGGGGAACACCGGGGAGCTGTTTTTT	CASSELQGNTGELFF	TRBJ2-2	TRBV6-1	.
TGTGCCAGCAGTTTGAGGGGGTTGAGCACTGAAGCTTTCTTT	CASSLRGLSTEAFF	TRBJ1-1	TRBV28	.
TGTGCCAGCAGCTTACGGGAAAATGGTGGGACTAGCACCTGGGCGGATGAGCAGTTCTTC	CASSLRENGGTSTWADEQFF	TRBJ2-1	TRBV5-4	TRBD2
TGCGCCAGCAGCTTGGGGGGACAACCATTCTATGGCTACACCTTC	CASSLGGQPFYGYTF	TRBJ1-2	TRBV5-1	.
TGTGCCAGCAGCTTGACAGGGGGGCACCCAACTAATGAAAAACTGTTTTTT	CASSLTGGHPTNEKLFF	TRBJ1-4	TRBV5-4	TRBD1
TGTGCCAGCAGTTCACAGAGGGGGGACAGGGGGGAGAACACTGAAGCTTTCTTT	CASSSQRGDRGENTEAFF	TRBJ1-1	TRBV28	TRBD1
TGTGCCAGCAGCCCTCGGGACAGACACTCTGGAAACACCATATATTTT	CASSPRDRHSGNTIYF	TRBJ1-3	TRBV7-9	TRBD1
TGTGCCACTCGTAGAACCACCGGGGAGCTGTTTTTT	CATRRTTGELFF	TRBJ2-2	TRBV27	.
TGTGCCATCGGACGACTAGCGGGAGGCCTCTACGAGCAGTACTTC	CAIGRLAGGLYEQYF	TRBJ2-7	TRBV10-3	TRBD2
TGCGCCAGCAGCCACGGCAGCGTCTATGGCTACACCTTC	CASSHGSVYGYTF	TRBJ1-2	TRBV4-3	.
TGTGCCAGCAGTTACCATGACAGGACAGGACAGCCCCAGCATTTT	CASSYHDRTGQPQHF	TRBJ1-5	TRBV6-6	TRBD1
TGTGCCAGCAGAGTCTCAGGGGCCGGGGAGCTGTTTTTT	CASRVSGAGELFF	TRBJ2-2	TRBV28	.
TGCGCCAGCAGCCCTGTCCCGACTAGCGGCTACAATGAGCAGTTCTTC	CASSPVPTSGYNEQFF	TRBJ2-1	TRBV5-1	TRBD2
TGTGCCAGCAGCTTCCGCACAGGGGGCGAATACTATGGCTACACCTTC	CASSFRTGGEYYGYTF	TRBJ1-2	TRBV5-5	TRBD1
TGCGCCAGCAGACTAGCAGCACAAGAGACCCAGTACTTC	CASRLAAQETQYF	TRBJ2-5	TRBV5-1	.
TGCAGCGCCTTGGCGGGGGTCACTGAAGCTTTCTTT	CSALAGVTEAFF	TRBJ1-1	TRBV29-1	.
TGTGCCAGCAGTAATGACAGGGGAATGAAAACTGAAGCTTTCTTT	CASSNDRGMKTEAFF	TRBJ1-1	TRBV2	TRBD1
TGTGCCAGCAGTTTATATCTCCAGGGCAAAGAGACCCAGTACTTC	CASSLYLQGKETQYF	TRBJ2-5	TRBV28	.
TGTGCCAGCAGTGAATGGGACAGCTATAATTCACCCCTCCACTTT	CASSEWDSYNSPLHF	TRBJ1-6	TRBV6-1	TRBD1
TGTGCCAGCAGCCCCCGACTAGCGGGGGGGACCTACGAGCAGTACTTC	CASSPRLAGGTYEQYF	TRBJ2-7	TRBV28	TRBD2
TGTGCCAGCACTCGGACAGGGCTGACTGCTGGCTACACCTTC	CASTRTGLTAGYTF	TRBJ1-2	TRBV6-1	TRBD1